This TCR beta chain was documented in a study of cytotoxic CD8 clonotypes in ibrutinib-treated CLL. Overall study context: Researchers reported about a dozen relapsed/refractory and 15 treatment-naive patients, around 17 of them IGHV unmutated. After a median 12 months on treatment (6 to 36), response samples were drawn.

The CDR3 has 15 amino acids. CDR1 is SSHAT and CDR2 is FNYEAQ in the germline V gene (reference sequence). V lost 4 bases, J lost 2 bases, and 13 bases lay in between. T cells were sequenced at a targeted depth of 1 in 200,000 to 1 in 1 million. Only in-frame clones appear in the TCRdb table, and some are missing; sequencing was by immunoSEQ multiplex PCR. The table shows around 97,000 clones, with approximately 82% occurring only once. This clonotype was obtained from a human donor with chronic lymphocytic leukemia. The sequencing used PBMCs, collected after 12 months of ibrutinib treatment. This chain connects TRBV7-7 to TRBJ2-3; D perhaps matches TRBD1 (6 bases). CDR3 loop: CASSSIQGYTDTQYF. Written as DNA, the CDR3 is TGTGCCAGCAGCTCGATACAGGGTTACACAGATACGCAGTATTTT.